This T cell receptor beta chain is from a study of shared clonotypes between healthy human individuals. Study background: Researchers drew samples from a couple of women and a few men aged 18 to 49. A donor's plate count was three for CD4 naive and three for CD4 memory; CD8 naive had two and CD8 memory one.

TCRdb's table, derived via immunoSEQ multiplex PCR, lists solely in-frame clones and lacks some. The table includes 2 million to 2.5 million clones, approximately 93% detected once. V was trimmed by 5 bases and J by 6 bases, leaving 23 bases between them. Germline V gene lookup returns CDR1 MNHEY and CDR2 SMNVEV (reference sequence). The CDR3 length is 16 residues. General study findings and limits: An effect of sequencing depth on clonotype sharing among donors was expected.

Concerning this clone: Its specificity is not known.

The chain recombines TRBV27 with TRBJ2-7, with D possibly being TRBD2 (7 bases). Specimen: naive CD4+ T cells from PBMCs. Subset denoted: CD45RA+ positively selected. The receptor's source is a man aged 18 to 29 in good health. Some clones in this sample may be carry-over from other donors' samples. Here the CDR3 DNA reads TGTGCCAGCAGTCCACCTGCCAGGGGAGGGTTCCGCGAGCAGTACTTC. It specifies CASSPPARGGFREQYF.